This is a list of T cell receptor beta chains from one sample in a study of blood T cells in healthy people across ages. TCRdb re-called the 5' RACE reads through MiXCR, storing one row per CDR3 protein. The profile shows approximately 1.5 million distinct CDR3 sequences, roughly 32% of them singletons. Sequences were obtained from blood. The receptors were sampled from a woman aged 30 to 39 in good health. The CDR3 runs from the conserved cysteine through the conserved F or W. The order of the fields is J gene, V gene, CDR3 length, clone size, D gene, CDR3 DNA, CDR3 protein. A D gene is named only where the DNA matches it firmly. Size is stated for part of the rows, as once, few or many counts, or as a class when the clone is expanded.

TRBJ2-7 TRBV5-1 14 many TRBD1 TGCGCCAGCAGCTCGACAGGGGCGTCCTACGAGCAGTACTTC CASSSTGASYEQYF
TRBJ1-2 TRBV6-2/TRBV6-3 15 - - TGTGCCAGCAGCCCTCACCAGCCTCCCTTCTATGGCTACACCTTC CASSPHQPPFYGYTF
TRBJ1-2 TRBV20-1 15 - - TGCAGTGCTAGAGATGTACGGGGGCCAGTCTATGGCTACACCTTC CSARDVRGPVYGYTF
TRBJ1-4 TRBV20-1 14 - - TGCAGTGCTAGAGAAGGGAACTTGGGCGAAAAACTGTTTTTT CSAREGNLGEKLFF
TRBJ1-2 TRBV7-9 15 - - TGTGCCAGCAGCCCAAGAAATACAGCGGCAGATGGCCACACCTTC CASSPRNTAADGHTF
TRBJ1-2 TRBV7-3 13 many - TGTGCCAGCAGCTTAGAACGGGGTCGAGGCTACACCTTC CASSLERGRGYTF
TRBJ1-2 TRBV30 15 - - TGTGCCTGGAGCCTTCAGACACTGAGGCGAATCGGCTACACCTTC CAWSLQTLRRIGYTF
TRBJ2-1 TRBV20-1 14 - TRBD2 TGCAGTGCCATGACCGGGACTAGATCCAATGAGCAGTTCTTC CSAMTGTRSNEQFF
TRBJ1-2 TRBV5-5 16 - TRBD1 TGTGCCAGCGACGATACCGATGACAGGGGGCGAGATGGCTACACCTTC CASDDTDDRGRDGYTF
TRBJ2-1 TRBV12-3/TRBV12-4 15 many TRBD2 TGTGCCAGCAGTTTGGGAGCGGGGGGTTTTAATGAGCAGTTCTTC CASSLGAGGFNEQFF
TRBJ2-3 TRBV9 17 - - TGTGCCAGCAGCGTAGGCTACAGCCTAAAGTCGTTGGATACGCAGTATTTT CASSVGYSLKSLDTQYF
TRBJ1-4 TRBV7-9 14 once TRBD1 TGTGCCAGCAGCTGGGGGACAGGGAATGAAAAGCTGTTTTTT CASSWGTGNEKLFF
TRBJ2-5 TRBV9 12 many - TGTGCCAGCGCAGGGTCCCAAGAGACCCAGTACTTC CASAGSQETQYF
TRBJ1-4 TRBV6-2/TRBV6-3 15 - - TGTGCCAGCAGTTACTCCGGGGGGTTAGGCGAAAAACTGTTTTTT CASSYSGGLGEKLFF
TRBJ2-5 TRBV5-1 15 - TRBD1 TGCGCCAGCAGCTCTCTTACAGGGGAGAGAGAGACCCAGTACTTC CASSSLTGERETQYF
TRBJ2-3 TRBV20-1 15 many - TGCAGTGCTCCCGGGACCCCGAATGTTAAGGGTACGCAGTATTTT CSAPGTPNVKGTQYF
TRBJ2-7 TRBV5-6 14 - TRBD2 TGTGCCAGCAGCGCTACTAGCGGGAGTAACGAGCAGTACTTC CASSATSGSNEQYF
TRBJ2-5 TRBV5-1 14 - TRBD2 TGCGCCAGCCGTAGGGGAGGGAATCGAGAGACCCAGTACTTC CASRRGGNRETQYF
TRBJ2-5 TRBV27 17 - TRBD1 TGTGCCAGCAGTCCAAGCTCCGGGACAGGGTATGGAGAGACCCAGTACTTC CASSPSSGTGYGETQYF
TRBJ2-6 TRBV7-6 16 - TRBD1 TGTGCCTGCAACCGGGACAGAGGCTCTGGGGCCAACGTCCTGACTTTC CACNRDRGSGANVLTF
TRBJ2-7 TRBV28 13 - TRBD2 TGTGCCAGCGCAGCGGGAGGGCCCTACGAGCAGTACTTC CASAAGGPYEQYF
TRBJ2-5 TRBV9 12 few TRBD2 TGTGCCAGCAGCGCAGCGGGGGAGACCCAGTACTTC CASSAAGETQYF
TRBJ2-1 TRBV18 18 - TRBD1 TGTGCCAGCTCAATTGGACAGGGGGCACGGGGCCCCCACAATGAGCAGTTCTTC CASSIGQGARGPHNEQFF
TRBJ2-5 TRBV2 13 - TRBD2 TGTGCCAGCACTAGCGGGGGTGTAGAGACCCAGTACTTC CASTSGGVETQYF
TRBJ2-3 TRBV6-2/TRBV6-3 19 - - TGTGCCAGCAGTTACTCGGGACTCTCGGGGGTCCCAAGCACAGATACGCAGTATTTT CASSYSGLSGVPSTDTQYF
TRBJ2-7 TRBV10-1 15 few TRBD2 TGCGCCAGCAGCGAACGGACTAGCGGTCTCCACGAGCAGTACTTC CASSERTSGLHEQYF
TRBJ2-7 TRBV25-1 14 - - TGTGCCAGCAGTGACGACGGGGGTGGATACGAGCAGTACTTC CASSDDGGGYEQYF
TRBJ2-3 TRBV6-5 14 many - TGTGCCGTGCACGGTGCGGCGACCCCAGATACGCAGTATTTT CAVHGAATPDTQYF
TRBJ2-7 TRBV5-6 14 many TRBD1 TGTGCCAGCAGCTTTCGGACAGGGTTTTACGAGCAGTACTTC CASSFRTGFYEQYF
TRBJ2-7 TRBV6-1 13 - - TGTGCCAGCAGTGATGTGAACCTTTACGAGCAGTACTTC CASSDVNLYEQYF
TRBJ2-5 TRBV6-1 16 once - TGTGCCAGCAGTGAATTTTCGGGCGGAAGCTCCTACAAGCAGTACTTC CASSEFSGGSSYKQYF
TRBJ2-3 TRBV7-3 18 - TRBD2 TGTGCCAGCAGCCACCGGACTAGCGGGAGGGCCGGCACAGATACGCAGTATTTT CASSHRTSGRAGTDTQYF
TRBJ2-1 TRBV9 12 few - TGTGCCAGCAGCGTAGAGGTTGGTGAGCAGTTCTTC CASSVEVGEQFF
TRBJ1-5 TRBV5-6 16 - - TGTGCCAGCAGCTTCCCAGGGGCGGGAAGAAATCAGCCCCAGCATTTT CASSFPGAGRNQPQHF
TRBJ2-1 TRBV15 20 - TRBD2 TGTGCCACCAGCAGAGATCGTTGGGGGTTGAAGCGGGGTGGCGTGAATGAGCAGTTCTTC CATSRDRWGLKRGGVNEQFF
TRBJ1-2 TRBV28 15 many TRBD1 TGTGCCAGCATCCTCCGGACAGGGCCTGGGTATGGCTACACCTTC CASILRTGPGYGYTF
TRBJ2-2 TRBV4-1 15 few TRBD2 TGCGCCAGCAGCCAAAGCGGGAGTGGGACCGGGGAGCTGTTTTTT CASSQSGSGTGELFF
TRBJ1-4 TRBV4-1 16 - - TGCGCCAGCAGCCAACTTGGGAAGCTGGCTAATGAAAAACTGTTTTTT CASSQLGKLANEKLFF
TRBJ2-5 TRBV2 17 - TRBD1 TGTGCCAGCAGTGAAGCGCGGGACAGGGTCAACCAAGAGACCCAGTACTTC CASSEARDRVNQETQYF
TRBJ2-1 TRBV20-1 17 - - TGCAGTGCTAGCTATCTCAAGTCCTATCGCTCCAACAATGAGCAGTTCTTC CSASYLKSYRSNNEQFF
TRBJ2-3 TRBV4-1 15 many - TGCGCCAGCAGCCAAGACGGGCAGCCAGGGGATACGCAGTATTTT CASSQDGQPGDTQYF
TRBJ2-4 TRBV4-1 14 - - TGCGCCAGCAGCCAAGATAAAGGGACTGACATTCAGTACTTC CASSQDKGTDIQYF
TRBJ2-3 TRBV7-2 18 - TRBD2 TGTGCCGGCAGCTTAGCGCGCGGGAGGGCCTTTTCCACAGATACGCAGTATTTT CAGSLARGRAFSTDTQYF
TRBJ1-1 TRBV4-2 13 few - TGTGCCAGCAGCCAAGATACGGACACTGAAGCTTTCTTT CASSQDTDTEAFF
TRBJ1-6 TRBV20-1 13 few - TGCAGTGCTAGAGGGGACAATGCTTCACCCCTCCACTTT CSARGDNASPLHF
TRBJ2-1 TRBV20-1 17 - TRBD2 TGCAGTGCTACGAGCGGGAGGGCCGGTTTTAACTACAATGAGCAGTTCTTC CSATSGRAGFNYNEQFF
TRBJ1-2 TRBV25-1 14 few - TGTGCCAGTGAGGGAGGGAATCGGAACTATGGCTACACCTTC CASEGGNRNYGYTF
TRBJ1-5 TRBV2 15 - - TGTGCCAGCAGTGAAAGGCTATCCAGCAATCAGCCCCAGCATTTT CASSERLSSNQPQHF
TRBJ2-3 TRBV20-1 17 - TRBD2 TGCAGTGCTCACCCTCGGGGTAGCGGGGGGTTCACAGATACGCAGTATTTT CSAHPRGSGGFTDTQYF
TRBJ1-2 TRBV3-1 14 - - TGTGCCAGCAGCCAGGACGAACAGGGCTCGGGCTACACCTTC CASSQDEQGSGYTF
TRBJ1-2 TRBV27 17 - TRBD1 TGTGCCAGCAGTTTTCAGACAGGGGGCGTCCCAAACTATGGCTACACCTTC CASSFQTGGVPNYGYTF